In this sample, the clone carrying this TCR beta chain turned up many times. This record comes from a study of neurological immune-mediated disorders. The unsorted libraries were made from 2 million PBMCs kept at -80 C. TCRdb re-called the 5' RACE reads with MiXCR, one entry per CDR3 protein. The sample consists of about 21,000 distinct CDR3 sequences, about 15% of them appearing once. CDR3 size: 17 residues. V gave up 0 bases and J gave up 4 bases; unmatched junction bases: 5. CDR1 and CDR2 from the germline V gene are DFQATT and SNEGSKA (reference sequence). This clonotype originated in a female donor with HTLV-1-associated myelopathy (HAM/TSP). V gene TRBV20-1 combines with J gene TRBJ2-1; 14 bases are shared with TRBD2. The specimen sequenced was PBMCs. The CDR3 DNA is TGCAGTGCTAGAGATCCCGGACTAGCGGGAGGATACAATGAGCAGTTCTTC. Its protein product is CSARDPGLAGGYNEQFF.